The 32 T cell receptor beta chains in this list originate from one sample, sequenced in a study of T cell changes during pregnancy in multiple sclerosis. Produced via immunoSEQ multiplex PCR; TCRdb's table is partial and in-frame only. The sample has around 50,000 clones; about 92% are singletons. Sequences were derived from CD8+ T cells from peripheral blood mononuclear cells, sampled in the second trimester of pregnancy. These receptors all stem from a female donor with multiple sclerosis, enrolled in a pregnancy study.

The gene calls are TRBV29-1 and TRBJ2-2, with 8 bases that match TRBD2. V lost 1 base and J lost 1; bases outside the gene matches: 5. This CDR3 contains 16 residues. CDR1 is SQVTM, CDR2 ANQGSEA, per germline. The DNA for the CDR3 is TGCAGCGTTGAAGGGGGCGGGGGGCTGAACACCGGGGAGCTGTTTTTT. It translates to CSVEGGGGLNTGELFF.

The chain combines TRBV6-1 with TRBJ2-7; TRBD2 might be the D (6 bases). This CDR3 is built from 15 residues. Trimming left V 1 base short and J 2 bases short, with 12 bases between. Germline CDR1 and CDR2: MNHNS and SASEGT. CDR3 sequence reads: CASSEVGGGAYEQYF. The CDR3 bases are TGTGCCAGCAGTGAAGTTGGCGGAGGGGCCTACGAGCAGTACTTC.

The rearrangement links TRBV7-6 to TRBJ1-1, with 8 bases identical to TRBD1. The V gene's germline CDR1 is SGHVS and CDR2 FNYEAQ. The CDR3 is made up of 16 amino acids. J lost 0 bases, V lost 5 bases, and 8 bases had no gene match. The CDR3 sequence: CASSPRTGPMNTEAFF. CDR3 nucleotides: TGTGCCAGCAGCCCTAGGACAGGGCCCATGAACACTGAAGCTTTCTTT.

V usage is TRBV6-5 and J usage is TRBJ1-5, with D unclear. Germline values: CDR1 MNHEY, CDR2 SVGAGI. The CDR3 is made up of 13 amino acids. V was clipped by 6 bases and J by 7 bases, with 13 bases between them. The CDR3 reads CASSRGWEQPQHF. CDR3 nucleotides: TGTGCCAGCAGCCGGGGATGGGAACAGCCCCAGCATTTT.

The CDR3 DNA follows: TGTGCCAGCAGCCCTTCAGGGGGCCGGGAAAAACTGTTTTTT. Protein product: CASSPSGGREKLFF. V is TRBV7-9 and J is TRBJ1-4; the match to TRBD1 covers 8 bases. CDR1 and CDR2 (germline): SEHNR, FQNEAQ (reference sequence). The CDR3 extends over 14 amino acids. J lost 8 bases, V lost 5 bases, and 7 bases had no gene match.

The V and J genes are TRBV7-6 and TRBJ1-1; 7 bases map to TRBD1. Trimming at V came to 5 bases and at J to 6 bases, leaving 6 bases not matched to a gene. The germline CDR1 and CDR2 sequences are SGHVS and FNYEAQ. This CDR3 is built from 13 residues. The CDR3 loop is CASSDHRGSEAFF. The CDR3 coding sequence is TGTGCCAGCAGCGACCACAGGGGATCTGAAGCTTTCTTT.

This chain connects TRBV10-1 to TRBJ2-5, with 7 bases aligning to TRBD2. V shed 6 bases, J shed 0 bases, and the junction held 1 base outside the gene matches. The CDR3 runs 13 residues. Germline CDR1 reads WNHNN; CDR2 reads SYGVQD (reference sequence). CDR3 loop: CASSGTNQETQYF. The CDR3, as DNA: TGCGCCAGCAGCGGGACTAACCAAGAGACCCAGTACTTC.

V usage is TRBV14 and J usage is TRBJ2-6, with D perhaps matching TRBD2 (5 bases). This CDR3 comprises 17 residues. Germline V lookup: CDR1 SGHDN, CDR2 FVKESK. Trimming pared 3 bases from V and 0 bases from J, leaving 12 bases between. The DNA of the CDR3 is TGTGCCAGCAGCCAGGAGGTCGTCCTCTCTGGGGCCAACGTCCTGACTTTC. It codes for CASSQEVVLSGANVLTF. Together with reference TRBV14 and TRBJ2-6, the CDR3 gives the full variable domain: EAGVTQFPSHSVIEKGQTVTLRCDPISGHDNLYWYRRVMGKEIKFLLHFVKESKQDESGMPNNRFLAERTGGTYSTLKVQPAELEDSGVYFCASSQEVVLSGANVLTFGAGSRLTVL.

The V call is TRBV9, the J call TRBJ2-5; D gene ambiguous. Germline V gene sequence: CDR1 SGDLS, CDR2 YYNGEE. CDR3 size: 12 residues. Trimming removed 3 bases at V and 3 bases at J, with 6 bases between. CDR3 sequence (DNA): TGTGCCAGCAGCGACTTCAAAGAGACCCAGTACTTC. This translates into CASSDFKETQYF.

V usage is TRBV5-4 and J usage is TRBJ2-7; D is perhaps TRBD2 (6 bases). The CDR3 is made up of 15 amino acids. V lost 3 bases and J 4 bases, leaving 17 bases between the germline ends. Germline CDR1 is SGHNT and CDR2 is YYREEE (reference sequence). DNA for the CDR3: TGTGCCAGCAGCTCCACGGACTACGGGTTATACGAGCAGTACTTC. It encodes CASSSTDYGLYEQYF. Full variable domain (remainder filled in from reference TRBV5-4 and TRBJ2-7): ETGVTQSPTHLIKTRGQQVTLRCSSQSGHNTVSWYQQALGQGPQFIFQYYREEENGRGNFPPRFSGLQFPNYSSELNVNALELDDSALYLCASSSTDYGLYEQYFGPGTRLTVT.

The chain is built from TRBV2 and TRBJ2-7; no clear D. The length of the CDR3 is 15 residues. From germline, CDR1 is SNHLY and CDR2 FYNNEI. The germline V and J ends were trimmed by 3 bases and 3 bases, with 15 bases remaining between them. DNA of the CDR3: TGTGCCAGCAGTGATACCAGCGTCGCTTTCTACGAGCAGTACTTC. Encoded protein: CASSDTSVAFYEQYF.

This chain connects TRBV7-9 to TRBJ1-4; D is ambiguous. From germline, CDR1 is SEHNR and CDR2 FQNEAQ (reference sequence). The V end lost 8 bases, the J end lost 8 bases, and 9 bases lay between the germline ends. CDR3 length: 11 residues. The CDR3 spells CASRVEEKLFF. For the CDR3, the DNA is TGTGCCAGCCGCGTGGAGGAAAAACTGTTTTTT.

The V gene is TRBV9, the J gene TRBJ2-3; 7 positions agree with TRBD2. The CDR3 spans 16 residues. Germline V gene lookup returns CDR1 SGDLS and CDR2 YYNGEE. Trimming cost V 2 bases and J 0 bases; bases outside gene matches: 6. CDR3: CASSVPTSPSTDTQYF. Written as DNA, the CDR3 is TGTGCCAGCAGCGTGCCGACTAGCCCCAGCACAGATACGCAGTATTTT.

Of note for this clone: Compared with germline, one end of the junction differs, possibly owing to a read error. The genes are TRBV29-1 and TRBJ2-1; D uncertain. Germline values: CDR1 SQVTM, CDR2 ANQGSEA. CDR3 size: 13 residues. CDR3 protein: CSVEDISYNEQFF. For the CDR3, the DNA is TGCAGCGTAGAAGATATCTCGTACAATGAGCAGTTCTTC.

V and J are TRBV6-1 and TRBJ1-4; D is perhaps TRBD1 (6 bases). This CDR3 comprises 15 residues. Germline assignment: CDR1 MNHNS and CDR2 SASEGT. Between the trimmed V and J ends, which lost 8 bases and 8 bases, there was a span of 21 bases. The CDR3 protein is CASGGVTGSSEKLFF. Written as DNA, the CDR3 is TGTGCCAGCGGTGGAGTAACAGGGTCTAGCGAAAAACTGTTTTTT.

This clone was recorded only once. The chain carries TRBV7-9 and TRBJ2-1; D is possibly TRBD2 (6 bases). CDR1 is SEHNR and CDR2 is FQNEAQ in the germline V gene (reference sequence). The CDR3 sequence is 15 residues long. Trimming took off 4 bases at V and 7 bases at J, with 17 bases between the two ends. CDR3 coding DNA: TGTGCCAGCAGCTCTACGGGGCGGGGTGCGAATGAGCAGTTCTTC. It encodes CASSSTGRGANEQFF.

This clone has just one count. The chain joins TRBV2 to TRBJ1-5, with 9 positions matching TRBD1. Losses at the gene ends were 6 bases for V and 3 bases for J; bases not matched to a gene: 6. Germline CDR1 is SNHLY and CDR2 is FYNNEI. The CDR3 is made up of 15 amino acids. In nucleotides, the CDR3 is TGTGCCAGCAGAACCGGGACAGGGTACAATCAGCCCCAGCATTTT. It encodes CASRTGTGYNQPQHF.

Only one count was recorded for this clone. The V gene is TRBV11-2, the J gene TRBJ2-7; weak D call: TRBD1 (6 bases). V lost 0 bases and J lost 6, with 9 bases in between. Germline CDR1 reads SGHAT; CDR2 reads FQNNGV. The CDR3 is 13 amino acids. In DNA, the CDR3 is TGTGCCAGCAGCTTAGAATTGGGGGCCGAGCAGTACTTC. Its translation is CASSLELGAEQYF.

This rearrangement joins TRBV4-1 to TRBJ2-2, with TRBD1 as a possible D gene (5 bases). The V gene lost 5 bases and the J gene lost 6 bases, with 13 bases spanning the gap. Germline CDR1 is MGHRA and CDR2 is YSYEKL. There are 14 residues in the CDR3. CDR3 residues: CASSDGPRAGELFF. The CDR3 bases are TGCGCCAGCAGCGATGGGCCCAGGGCCGGGGAGCTGTTTTTT.

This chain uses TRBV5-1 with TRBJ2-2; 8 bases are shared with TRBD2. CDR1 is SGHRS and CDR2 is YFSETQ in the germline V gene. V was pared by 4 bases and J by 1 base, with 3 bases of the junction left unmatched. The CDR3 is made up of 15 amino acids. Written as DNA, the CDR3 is TGCGCCAGCAGCACCGGGGGGGTGAACACCGGGGAGCTGTTTTTT. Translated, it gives CASSTGGVNTGELFF. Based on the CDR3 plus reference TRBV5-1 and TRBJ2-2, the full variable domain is KAGVTQTPRYLIKTRGQQVTLSCSPISGHRSVSWYQQTPGQGLQFLFEYFSETQRNKGNFPGRFSGRQFSNSRSEMNVSTLELGDSALYLCASSTGGVNTGELFFGEGSRLTVL.

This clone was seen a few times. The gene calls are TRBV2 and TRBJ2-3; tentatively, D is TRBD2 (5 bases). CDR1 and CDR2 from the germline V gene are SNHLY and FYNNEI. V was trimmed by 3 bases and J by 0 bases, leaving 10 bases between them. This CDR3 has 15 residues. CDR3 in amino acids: CASSDWERSTDTQYF. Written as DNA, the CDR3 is TGTGCCAGCAGTGATTGGGAGAGGAGCACAGATACGCAGTATTTT.

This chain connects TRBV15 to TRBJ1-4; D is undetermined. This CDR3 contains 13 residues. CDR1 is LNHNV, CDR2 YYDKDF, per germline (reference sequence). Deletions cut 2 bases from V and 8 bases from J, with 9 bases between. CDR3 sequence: CATSRQAGEKLFF. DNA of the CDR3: TGTGCCACCAGCAGACAGGCGGGGGAAAAACTGTTTTTT.

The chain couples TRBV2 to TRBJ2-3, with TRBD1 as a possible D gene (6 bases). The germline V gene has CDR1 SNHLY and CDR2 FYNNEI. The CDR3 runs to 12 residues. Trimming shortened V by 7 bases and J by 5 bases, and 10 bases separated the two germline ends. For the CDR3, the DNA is TGTGCCAGCAACTTGGACAGAGATACGCAGTATTTT. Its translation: CASNLDRDTQYF.

For the CDR3, the DNA is TGTGCCAGCACCGTCGCGGTAGGGGCGGGGGAGCAGTACTTC. This encodes CASTVAVGAGEQYF. J is TRBJ2-7 and V is TRBV7-9, with TRBD2 as a possible D gene (6 bases). Trimming stripped 7 bases from V and 7 bases from J, with 20 bases between. Germline-derived CDR1 and CDR2 are SEHNR and FQNEAQ (reference sequence). The CDR3 runs to 14 residues.

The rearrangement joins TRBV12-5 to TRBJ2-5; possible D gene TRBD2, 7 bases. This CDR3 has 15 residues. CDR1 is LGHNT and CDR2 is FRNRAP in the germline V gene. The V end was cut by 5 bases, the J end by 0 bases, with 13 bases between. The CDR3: CASGGGRGDQETQYF. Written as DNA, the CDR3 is TGTGCTAGTGGTGGGGGGAGGGGGGACCAAGAGACCCAGTACTTC.

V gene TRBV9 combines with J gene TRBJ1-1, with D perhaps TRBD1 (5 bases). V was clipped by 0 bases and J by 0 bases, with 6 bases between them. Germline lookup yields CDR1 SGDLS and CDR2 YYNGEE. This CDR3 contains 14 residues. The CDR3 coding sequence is TGTGCCAGCAGCGTAGGACAGCTGAACACTGAAGCTTTCTTT. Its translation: CASSVGQLNTEAFF.

The CDR3 region has the DNA TGTGCCAGCAGTTTAAAGGGAGTCGGTAAAGAGACCCAGTACTTC. Protein: CASSLKGVGKETQYF. The chain employs TRBV27 and TRBJ2-5; possible D gene TRBD2, 5 bases. Germline CDR1 and CDR2: MNHEY and SMNVEV (reference sequence). Trimming stripped 2 bases from V and 3 bases from J, with 13 bases between. This CDR3 contains 15 residues.

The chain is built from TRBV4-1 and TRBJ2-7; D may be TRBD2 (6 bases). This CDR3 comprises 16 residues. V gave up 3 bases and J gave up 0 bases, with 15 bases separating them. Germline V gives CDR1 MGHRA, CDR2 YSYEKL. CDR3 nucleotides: TGCGCCAGCAGCCAGGCGTCTAGCGTCTACTCCTACGAGCAGTACTTC. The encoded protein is CASSQASSVYSYEQYF.

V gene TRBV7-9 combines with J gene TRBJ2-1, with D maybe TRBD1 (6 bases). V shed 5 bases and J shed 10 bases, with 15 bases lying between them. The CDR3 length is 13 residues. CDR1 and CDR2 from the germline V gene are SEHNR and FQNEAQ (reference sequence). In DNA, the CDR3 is TGTGCCAGCAGCCCCCCCGGACAGCCGGAGCAGTTCTTC. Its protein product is CASSPPGQPEQFF.

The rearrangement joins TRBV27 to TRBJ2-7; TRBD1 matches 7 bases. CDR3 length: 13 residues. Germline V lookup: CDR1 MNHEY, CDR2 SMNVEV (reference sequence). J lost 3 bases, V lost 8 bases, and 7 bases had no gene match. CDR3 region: CASSEGTDYEQYF. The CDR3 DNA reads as TGTGCCAGCTCCGAGGGGACAGACTACGAGCAGTACTTC.

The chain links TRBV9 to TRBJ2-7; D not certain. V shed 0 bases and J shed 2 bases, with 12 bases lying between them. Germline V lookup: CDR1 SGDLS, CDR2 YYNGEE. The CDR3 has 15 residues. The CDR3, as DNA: TGTGCCAGCAGCGTAGAGCCTAGTTCGGCCTACGAGCAGTACTTC. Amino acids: CASSVEPSSAYEQYF.

CDR3 coding DNA: TGTGCCAGCAGTTACGGAGGCGGGAGCTATGGCTACACCTTC. It is translated as CASSYGGGSYGYTF. The V call is TRBV6-5, the J call TRBJ1-2, with D uncertain. The CDR3 loop spans 14 amino acids. With 2 bases removed from V and 4 bases from J, the gap between germline ends came to 11 bases. Germline CDR1 and CDR2: MNHEY and SVGAGI.